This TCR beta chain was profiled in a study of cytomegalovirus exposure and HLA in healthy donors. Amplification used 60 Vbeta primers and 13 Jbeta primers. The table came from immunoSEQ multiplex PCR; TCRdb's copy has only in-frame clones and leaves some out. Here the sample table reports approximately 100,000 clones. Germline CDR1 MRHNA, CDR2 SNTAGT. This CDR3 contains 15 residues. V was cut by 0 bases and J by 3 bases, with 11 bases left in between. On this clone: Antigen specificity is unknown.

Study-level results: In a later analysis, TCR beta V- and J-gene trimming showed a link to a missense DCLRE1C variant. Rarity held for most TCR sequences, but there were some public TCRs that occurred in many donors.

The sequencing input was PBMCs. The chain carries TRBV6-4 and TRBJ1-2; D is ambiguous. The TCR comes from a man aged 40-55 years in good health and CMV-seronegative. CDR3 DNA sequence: TGTGCCAGCAGTGACTCTGGACCACTAGACTATGGCTACACCTTC. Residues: CASSDSGPLDYGYTF.